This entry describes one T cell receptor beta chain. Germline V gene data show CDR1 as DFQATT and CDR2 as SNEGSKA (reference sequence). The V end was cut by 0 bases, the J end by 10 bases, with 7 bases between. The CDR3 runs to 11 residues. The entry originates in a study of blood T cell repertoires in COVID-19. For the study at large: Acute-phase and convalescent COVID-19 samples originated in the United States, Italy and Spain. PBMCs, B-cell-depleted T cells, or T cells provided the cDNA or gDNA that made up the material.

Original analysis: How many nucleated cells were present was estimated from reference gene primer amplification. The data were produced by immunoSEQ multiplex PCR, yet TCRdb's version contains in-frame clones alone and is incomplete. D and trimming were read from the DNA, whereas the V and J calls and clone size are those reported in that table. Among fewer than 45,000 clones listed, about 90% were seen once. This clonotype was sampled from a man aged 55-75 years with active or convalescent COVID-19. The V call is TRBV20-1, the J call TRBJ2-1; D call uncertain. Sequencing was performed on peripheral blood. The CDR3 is CSAREWLEQFF. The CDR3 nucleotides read TGCAGTGCTAGAGAGTGGCTCGAGCAGTTCTTC.